What follows is one T cell receptor beta chain and its context. It lacks a known antigen. Nothing much larger sits one base from this clone, and base qualities are not available. The collaborating institutions used their own protocols to collect whole blood in K2EDTA tubes. Collaborator samples were shipped for TCRbeta analysis as frozen whole blood, isolated PBMCs, or DNA extracted from either sample type. The sample belongs to a study of blood T cell repertoires in COVID-19 (dated by TCRdb to about 2020). Regarding the complete study: Collaborator samples came from the United States, Italy and Spain and covered acute and convalescent phases of COVID-19. The prospective study material was composed of cDNA or gDNA derived from T cells, B-cell-depleted T cells, or PBMCs. Deeply sampled blood TCRbeta repertoires from subjects exposed to, actively infected with, or recovered from COVID-19 were included in the dataset. A freely available public database, intended as a resource for researchers studying the immune response to SARS-CoV-2, is where the repertoires were released. The samples were drawn from the first 160 participants of the ongoing ImmuneRACE study and from some 1,300 subjects provided by 6 global collaborators. Nearly every sample came with metadata listing a de-identified subject ID, COVID-19 status, age in years and sex. Where available, HLA class I and class II types were taken from metadata supplied by the sample provider and were not determined by assay-based typing. Results the study describes overall, beyond this receptor: The quantity of clinical and demographic metadata differed by source and by participant and was supplied without curation.

The CDR3 contains 16 residues, cysteine and phenylalanine counted. The sequence is cut down to CDR3 DNA, 48 bases in frame from base 1. The junction shows trimming of 0 bases on V and 5 bases on J, and the gene matches do not reach 6 bases of it. Sequences SGHRS (CDR1) and YFSETQ (CDR2) are obtained from the germline V gene. TCRbeta CDR3 regions were amplified from genomic DNA by means of the immunoSEQ Assay, a bias-controlled multiplex PCR. Processing in the source paper ran as follows. The number of nucleated cells in each sample was estimated by amplification of reference gene primers within the assay. To quantify the absolute abundance of each unique TCRbeta CDR3 rearrangement, sequence reads were collapsed and filtered. For each sample, productive Simpson clonality was calculated as the square root of Simpson's diversity index across productive rearrangements. TCRdb took over this immuneACCESS table, retaining in-frame rearrangements with V and J assigned. Such tables are incomplete; in checked studies, under half of the missing clones stem from an unresolved V gene, and the remainder is unexplained. V, J and clone size are those of that table, while D and trimming were read from the DNA. The sample table contains 6,400 or so clones; only one count was recorded for just under 75% of them. About 15% of the sample is in the top ten clones.

Recombination connected TRBV5-1 to TRBJ2-3, with 10 middle bases fitting TRBD2. The sequenced sample was peripheral blood. This clonotype was obtained from a man between 60 and 75 years old with acute or convalescent COVID-19. The DNA sequence reads TGCGCCAGCAGCTTGGTACTAGCGGGGTCGGGAGATACGCAGTATTTT. Translation gives CASSLVLAGSGDTQYF. Supplemented by the reference TRBV5-1 and TRBJ2-3 proteins around the CDR3, the complete variable domain is KAGVTQTPRYLIKTRGQQVTLSCSPISGHRSVSWYQQTPGQGLQFLFEYFSETQRNKGNFPGRFSGRQFSNSRSEMNVSTLELGDSALYLCASSLVLAGSGDTQYFGPGTRLTVL.